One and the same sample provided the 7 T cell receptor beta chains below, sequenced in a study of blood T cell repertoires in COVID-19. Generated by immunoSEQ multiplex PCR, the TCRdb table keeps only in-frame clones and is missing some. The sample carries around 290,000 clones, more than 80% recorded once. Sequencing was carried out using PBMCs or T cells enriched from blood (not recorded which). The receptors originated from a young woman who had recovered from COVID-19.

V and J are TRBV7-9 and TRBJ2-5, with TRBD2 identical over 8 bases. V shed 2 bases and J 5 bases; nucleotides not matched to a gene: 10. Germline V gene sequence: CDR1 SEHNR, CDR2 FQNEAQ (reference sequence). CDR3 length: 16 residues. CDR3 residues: CASSLRSSGSRETQYF. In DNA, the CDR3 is TGTGCCAGCAGCTTAAGGTCCAGCGGGAGTCGGGAGACCCAGTACTTC.

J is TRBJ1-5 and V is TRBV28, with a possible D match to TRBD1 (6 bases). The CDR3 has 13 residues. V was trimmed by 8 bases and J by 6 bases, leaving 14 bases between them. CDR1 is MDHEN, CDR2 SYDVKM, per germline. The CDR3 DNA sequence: TGTGCCAGCGGGACAAGTACGGGTCAGCCCCAGCATTTT. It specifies CASGTSTGQPQHF.

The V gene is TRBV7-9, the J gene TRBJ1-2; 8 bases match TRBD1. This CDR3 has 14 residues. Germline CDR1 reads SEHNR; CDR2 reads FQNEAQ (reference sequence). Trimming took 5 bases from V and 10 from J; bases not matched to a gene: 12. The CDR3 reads CASSQTTDRVVYTF. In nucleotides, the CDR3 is TGTGCCAGCAGCCAAACCACGGACAGGGTGGTCTACACCTTC.

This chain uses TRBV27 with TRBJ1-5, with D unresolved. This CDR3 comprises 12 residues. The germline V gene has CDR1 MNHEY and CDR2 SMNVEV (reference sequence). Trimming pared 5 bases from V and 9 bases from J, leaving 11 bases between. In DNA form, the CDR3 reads TGTGCCAGCAGTGCTGTCGGGAGGCCCCAGCATTTT. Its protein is CASSAVGRPQHF.

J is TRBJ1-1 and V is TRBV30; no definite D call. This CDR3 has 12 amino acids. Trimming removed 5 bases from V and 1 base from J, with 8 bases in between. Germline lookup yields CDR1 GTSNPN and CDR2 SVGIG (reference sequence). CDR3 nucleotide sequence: TGTGCCTGGGCGCGGGAGAACACTGAAGCTTTCTTT. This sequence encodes CAWARENTEAFF.

The CDR3 loop is CASAIGLAGELFF. CDR3 sequence (DNA): TGTGCCAGCGCGATTGGCCTAGCCGGGGAGCTGTTTTTT. The chain is built from TRBV19 and TRBJ2-2; D gene ambiguous. Trimming stripped 9 bases from V and 6 bases from J, with 14 bases between. CDR3 length equals 13 residues. Germline values: CDR1 LNHDA, CDR2 SQIVND (reference sequence).

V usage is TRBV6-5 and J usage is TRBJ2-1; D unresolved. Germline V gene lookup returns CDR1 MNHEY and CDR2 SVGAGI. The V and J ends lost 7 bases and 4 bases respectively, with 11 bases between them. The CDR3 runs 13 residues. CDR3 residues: CASTYSPYNEQFF. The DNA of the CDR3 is TGTGCCAGCACCTACAGCCCGTACAATGAGCAGTTCTTC.